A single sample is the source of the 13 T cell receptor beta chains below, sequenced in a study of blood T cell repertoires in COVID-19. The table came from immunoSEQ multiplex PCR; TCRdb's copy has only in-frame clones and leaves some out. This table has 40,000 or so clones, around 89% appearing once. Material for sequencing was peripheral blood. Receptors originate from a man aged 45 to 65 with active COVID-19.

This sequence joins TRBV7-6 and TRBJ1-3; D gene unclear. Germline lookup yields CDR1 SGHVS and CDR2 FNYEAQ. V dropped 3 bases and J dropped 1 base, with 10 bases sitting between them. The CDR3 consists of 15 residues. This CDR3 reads CASSLVTGSGNTIYF. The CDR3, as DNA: TGTGCCAGCAGCTTGGTGACGGGTTCTGGAAACACCATATATTTT.

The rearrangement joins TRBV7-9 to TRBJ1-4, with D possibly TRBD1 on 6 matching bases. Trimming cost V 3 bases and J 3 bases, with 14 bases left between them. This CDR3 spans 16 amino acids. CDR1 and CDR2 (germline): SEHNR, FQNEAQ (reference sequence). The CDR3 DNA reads TGTGCCAGCAGCTTCGGGACCCCAGGGGCTAATGAAAAACTGTTTTTT. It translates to CASSFGTPGANEKLFF.

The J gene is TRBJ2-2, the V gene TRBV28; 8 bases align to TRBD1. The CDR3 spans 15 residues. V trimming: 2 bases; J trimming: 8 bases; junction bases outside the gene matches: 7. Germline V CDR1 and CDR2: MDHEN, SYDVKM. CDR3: CASSLGLRGRGELFF. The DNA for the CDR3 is TGTGCCAGCAGTTTAGGGCTCAGGGGGCGAGGGGAGCTGTTTTTT.

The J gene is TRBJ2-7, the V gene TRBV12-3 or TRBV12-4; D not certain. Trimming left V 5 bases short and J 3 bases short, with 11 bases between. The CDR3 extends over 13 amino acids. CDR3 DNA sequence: TGTGCCAGCAGTCCACATTCGTACTACGAGCAGTACTTC. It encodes CASSPHSYYEQYF.

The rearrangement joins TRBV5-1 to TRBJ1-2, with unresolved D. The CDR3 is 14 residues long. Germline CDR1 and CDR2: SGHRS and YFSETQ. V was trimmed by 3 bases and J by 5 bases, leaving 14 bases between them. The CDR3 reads CASSSNGAAYGYTF. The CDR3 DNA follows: TGCGCCAGCAGCTCCAACGGAGCCGCTTATGGCTACACCTTC.

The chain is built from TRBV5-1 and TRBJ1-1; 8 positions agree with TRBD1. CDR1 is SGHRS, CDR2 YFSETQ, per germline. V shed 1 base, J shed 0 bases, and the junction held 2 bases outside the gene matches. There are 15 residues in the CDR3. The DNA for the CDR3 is TGCGCCAGCAGCTTGTCGGGACAGGTGAACACTGAAGCTTTCTTT. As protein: CASSLSGQVNTEAFF. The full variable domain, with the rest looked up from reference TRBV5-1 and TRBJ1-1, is KAGVTQTPRYLIKTRGQQVTLSCSPISGHRSVSWYQQTPGQGLQFLFEYFSETQRNKGNFPGRFSGRQFSNSRSEMNVSTLELGDSALYLCASSLSGQVNTEAFFGQGTRLTVV.

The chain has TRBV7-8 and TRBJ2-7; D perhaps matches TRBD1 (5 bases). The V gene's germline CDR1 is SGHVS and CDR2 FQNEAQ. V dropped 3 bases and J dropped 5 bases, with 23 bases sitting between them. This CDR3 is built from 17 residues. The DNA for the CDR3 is TGTGCCAGCAGCTTCCTCGGTCAGGGTTTATCTGCCCACGAGCAGTACTTC. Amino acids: CASSFLGQGLSAHEQYF.

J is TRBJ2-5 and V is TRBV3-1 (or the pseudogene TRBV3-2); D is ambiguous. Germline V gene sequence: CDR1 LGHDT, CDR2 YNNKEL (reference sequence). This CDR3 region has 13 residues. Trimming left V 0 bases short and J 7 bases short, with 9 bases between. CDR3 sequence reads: CASSQDHRGTQYF. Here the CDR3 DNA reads TGTGCCAGCAGCCAAGATCATCGAGGGACCCAGTACTTC.

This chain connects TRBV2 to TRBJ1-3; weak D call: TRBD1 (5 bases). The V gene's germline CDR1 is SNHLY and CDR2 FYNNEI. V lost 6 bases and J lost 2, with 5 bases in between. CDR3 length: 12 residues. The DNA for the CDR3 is TGTGCCAGCAGGACAGCTGGAAACACCATATATTTT. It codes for CASRTAGNTIYF.

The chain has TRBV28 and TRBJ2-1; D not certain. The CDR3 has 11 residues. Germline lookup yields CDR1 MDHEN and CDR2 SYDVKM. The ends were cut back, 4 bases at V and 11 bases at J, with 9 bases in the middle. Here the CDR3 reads CASSSSRKQFF. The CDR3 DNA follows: TGTGCCAGCAGTTCAAGCAGGAAGCAGTTCTTC.

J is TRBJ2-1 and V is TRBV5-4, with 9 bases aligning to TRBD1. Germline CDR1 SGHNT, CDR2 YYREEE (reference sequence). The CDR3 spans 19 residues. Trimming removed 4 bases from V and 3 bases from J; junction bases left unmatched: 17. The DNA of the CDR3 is TGTGCCAGCAGCATCGGGACAGGGCGGTCCGGAGGTAGCTACAATGAGCAGTTCTTC. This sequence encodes CASSIGTGRSGGSYNEQFF.

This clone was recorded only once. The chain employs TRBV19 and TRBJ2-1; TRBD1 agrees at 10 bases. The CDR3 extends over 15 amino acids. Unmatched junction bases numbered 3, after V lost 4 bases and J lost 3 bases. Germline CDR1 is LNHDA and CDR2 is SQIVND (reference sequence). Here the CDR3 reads CASSRGDRGYNEQFF. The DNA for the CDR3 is TGTGCCAGTAGTAGGGGGGACAGGGGCTACAATGAGCAGTTCTTC.

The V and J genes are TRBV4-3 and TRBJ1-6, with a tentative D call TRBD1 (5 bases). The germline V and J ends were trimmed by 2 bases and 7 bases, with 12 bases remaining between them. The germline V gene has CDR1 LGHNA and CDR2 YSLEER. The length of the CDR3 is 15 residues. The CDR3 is CASSQTGGTNSPLHF. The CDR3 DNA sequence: TGCGCCAGCAGCCAAACCGGGGGAACGAATTCACCCCTCCACTTT.